This T cell receptor beta chain was identified in a study of PD-1 blockade in classical Hodgkin lymphoma. Whole-study results and caveats: CD8+ TCR diversity did not rise significantly by C4D1, unlike CD4+. Baseline TCR diversity was reportedly lower in newly diagnosed patients than healthy donors. The causes of the repertoire differences, possibly disease activity or prior therapy, remain undefined.

Generated by immunoSEQ multiplex PCR, the TCRdb table keeps only in-frame clones and is missing some. The sample yields roughly 60,000 clones, less than 95% seen once. Sample time point: cycle 4 day 1 (C4D1), after less than 7 weeks of nivolumab. Each and every patient relapsed after autologous stem cell transplantation, and patients got differing brentuximab vedotin exposure. Details on this clone: Antigen unknown.

V gave up 2 bases and J gave up 2 bases; unmatched junction bases: 8. CDR1 MNHEY and CDR2 SMNVEV come from the germline V gene (reference sequence). The CDR3 totals 17 residues. The sequencing here drew on peripheral blood mononuclear cells (PBMCs), taken before the fourth cycle of nivolumab. The gene calls are TRBV27 and TRBJ2-5, with 10 bases lining up with TRBD2. This TCR derives from a human donor with classical Hodgkin lymphoma. CDR3: CASSLTLAGASQETQYF. Written as DNA, the CDR3 is TGTGCCAGCAGTTTAACGCTAGCGGGGGCTTCGCAAGAGACCCAGTACTTC.